This is a list of T cell receptor beta chains from one sample in a study of T and B cells in COVID-19 patients. TCRdb reprocessed the multiplex PCR reads via MiXCR and lists one record per CDR3 protein. The sample carries 15,000 to 20,000 distinct CDR3 sequences, roughly 32% recorded once. Specimen: blood. All receptors come from a human donor with active COVID-19. The CDR3 runs from the conserved cysteine through the conserved F or W. D genes are given only for firm matches. The size field is filled for only some rows; it gives once, few, many or a size class.

>.|few|18|TRBJ2-2|TRBV7-6
TGTGCCAGCAGCACCTCAGGGGGGTCGGACAGTAACACCGGGGAGCTGTTTTTT
CASSTSGGSDSNTGELFF
>TRBD1|once|13|TRBJ1-2|TRBV12-3/TRBV12-4
TGTGCCAGCAGTTTGACAGGGACCTATGGCTACACCTTC
CASSLTGTYGYTF
>.|.|16|TRBJ2-5|TRBV5-6
TGTGCCAGCAGCTTCGGGGCCCTAGTTAACCAAGAGACCCAGTACTTC
CASSFGALVNQETQYF
>TRBD1|.|16|TRBJ2-2|TRBV6-2/TRBV6-3
TGTGCCAGCACGGACAGGGGAAAGGGTCGGACCGGGGAGCTGTTTTTT
CASTDRGKGRTGELFF
>.|few|14|TRBJ2-3|TRBV6-2/TRBV6-3
TGTGCCAGCGGGCCGCCCCGGGCCTCAGATACGCAGTATTTT
CASGPPRASDTQYF
>.|.|16|TRBJ1-6|TRBV12-3/TRBV12-4
TGTGCCAGCATCTTGGGTTCCCGGACAGATAATTCAGCCCTCCACTTT
CASILGSRTDNSALHF
>.|.|14|TRBJ1-1|TRBV10-3
TGTGCCATCAGTGTACGTAGGGGGGACACTGAAGCTTTCTTT
CAISVRRGDTEAFF
>.|medium-sized|10|TRBJ2-1|TRBV29-1
TGCAGCGGGAACAGCAATGAGCAGTTCTTC
CSGNSNEQFF
>.|.|15|TRBJ2-1|TRBV20-1
TGCAGTGCTAGAGCCGGAGGTTGGAATTACAATGAGCAGTTCTTC
CSARAGGWNYNEQFF
>.|few|16|TRBJ2-3|TRBV6-5
TGTGCCAGCAGTTCCATCTCTGGCCTTAGCACAGATACGCAGTATTTT
CASSSISGLSTDTQYF
>.|few|15|TRBJ1-2|TRBV18
TGTGCCAGCTCACCTTCGTTGGGACACCTCTATGGCTACACCTTC
CASSPSLGHLYGYTF
>.|many|16|TRBJ2-1|TRBV5-5
TGTGCCAGCAGCTCTCACACAGGTTCAGGTTACAATGAGCAGTTCTTC
CASSSHTGSGYNEQFF
>.|.|16|TRBJ1-1|TRBV11-1
TGTGCCAGCAGCTTTACCACAGGTGCTATGAACACTGAAGCTTTCTTT
CASSFTTGAMNTEAFF
>.|few|15|TRBJ2-3|TRBV6-5
TGTGCCAGCAGATCACGAGGGGGTGGTACAGATACGCAGTATTTT
CASRSRGGGTDTQYF
>.|medium-sized|15|TRBJ2-1|TRBV29-1
TGCAGCGTGGGAAGTACAGGACCGATCTACAATGAGCAGTTCTTC
CSVGSTGPIYNEQFF
>.|few|16|TRBJ2-2|TRBV5-1
TGCGCCAGCACCACTGGGGCCAGGGGAAACACCGGGGAGCTGTTTTTT
CASTTGARGNTGELFF
>.|few|14|TRBJ2-3|TRBV6-4
TGTGCCAGCAGTGACAGGCTAGGCATGGATACGCAGTATTTT
CASSDRLGMDTQYF
>TRBD2|.|17|TRBJ2-3|TRBV6-5
TGTGCCAGCAGTTACCGGACTAGCGGGGGGGCCCCAGATACGCAGTATTTT
CASSYRTSGGAPDTQYF
>TRBD1|.|17|TRBJ1-4|TRBV5-1
TGCGCCAGCAGCTTAAATGATCCGACAGGGGGTTATGAAAAACTGTTTTTT
CASSLNDPTGGYEKLFF
>.|.|14|TRBJ1-2|TRBV18
TGTGCCAGCTCTCCTGAGGGGACTAACTATGGCTACACCTTC
CASSPEGTNYGYTF
>TRBD1|few|16|TRBJ2-1|TRBV24-1
TGTGCCACCAGTGACTCGACAGGGTGGGATGGGAATGAGCAGTTCTTC
CATSDSTGWDGNEQFF
>TRBD1|.|16|TRBJ2-7|TRBV18
TGTGCCAGCTCTCAAGGACAGGGGGCTATCCCCTACGAGCAGTACTTC
CASSQGQGAIPYEQYF
>TRBD1|few|18|TRBJ2-5|TRBV15
TGTGCCACCAGCAGGACGGACAGGGGCTCCTCGATTGTGTGGACCCAGTACTTC
CATSRTDRGSSIVWTQYF
>TRBD1|.|16|TRBJ2-5|TRBV5-4
TGTGCCAGCAGTGCTAGGACAGGCCTTTACCAAGAGACCCAGTACTTC
CASSARTGLYQETQYF
>.|medium-sized|14|TRBJ2-3|TRBV19
TGTGCCAGTAGTATAGGACTACAATGGGATACGCAGTATTTT
CASSIGLQWDTQYF
>.|.|15|TRBJ1-1|TRBV20-1
TGCAGTGCTTCAGCGGGGGCCACGCCGAACACTGAAGCTTTCTTT
CSASAGATPNTEAFF
>.|.|14|TRBJ1-2|TRBV6-6
TGTGCCAGCAGTGAGTTCGACAGTACCTATGGCTACACCTTC
CASSEFDSTYGYTF
>.|.|14|TRBJ1-1|TRBV10-3
TGTGCCATCAGTGTGTCCCCTCCGAACACTGAAGCTTTCTTT
CAISVSPPNTEAFF
>.|few|16|TRBJ2-5|TRBV12-3/TRBV12-4
TGTGCCAGCAGTACAGGGGAGGGAGTGTACCAAGAGACCCAGTACTTC
CASSTGEGVYQETQYF
>.|few|11|TRBJ2-1|TRBV12-3/TRBV12-4
TGTGCCAGCAGTTTTAACTATGAGCAGTTCTTC
CASSFNYEQFF
>.|.|18|TRBJ2-1|TRBV24-1
TGTGCCACCAGTGACCACAAACGGGGCGGGGGCCTAGGAAATGAGCAGTTCTTC
CATSDHKRGGGLGNEQFF
>TRBD1|few|15|TRBJ1-5|TRBV12-3/TRBV12-4
TGTGCCAGCAGTCTAGGGGACAGACGCAATCAGCCCCAGCATTTT
CASSLGDRRNQPQHF
>TRBD2|many|17|TRBJ2-7|TRBV6-5
TGTGCCAGTCATAGGGCCAATAGGGCGGGAGGGCCCTACGAGCAGTACTTC
CASHRANRAGGPYEQYF
>.|.|12|TRBJ2-3|TRBV2
TGTGCCAGCAATGGGGCAATCAATACGCAGTATTTT
CASNGAINTQYF
>.|.|14|TRBJ2-2|TRBV5-1
TGCGCCAGCAGCTTGCTCAGCGCCACCGGGGAGCTGTTTTTT
CASSLLSATGELFF
>TRBD1|few|17|TRBJ2-7|TRBV7-2
TGTGCCAGCAGCACCGGGACAGGGGCCTCGAAAGCCTACGAGCAGTACTTC
CASSTGTGASKAYEQYF